These 2 T cell receptor beta chains were all obtained from the same sample, sequenced in a study of response to subunit inactivated influenza vaccine. One entry per CDR3 protein, called by TCRdb with MiXCR from the RT-PCR reads. The sample lists 800,000 or so distinct CDR3 sequences, approximately 21% occurring once. This sample comprised PBMCs from blood, obtained about 5 days after vaccination. The receptors here all came from a man aged 45-60 years who received an inactivated influenza vaccine.

This clonotype was observed a few times. The V gene is TRBV11-1, the J gene TRBJ2-1; D is perhaps TRBD1 (6 bases). The CDR3 runs to 19 residues. The germline V gene encodes CDR1 SGHAT and CDR2 FQDESV (reference sequence). Deletions cut 2 bases from V and 0 bases from J, with 20 bases between. CDR3 residues: CASSLRGSSAESSYNEQFF. CDR3 coding DNA: TGTGCCAGCAGCTTAAGGGGGTCTTCTGCGGAGAGCTCCTACAATGAGCAGTTCTTC.

The chain couples TRBV6-5 to TRBJ2-4; no reliable D call. The CDR3 has 16 residues. Trimming stripped 2 bases from V and 2 bases from J, with 13 bases between. Germline V gene data show CDR1 as MNHEY and CDR2 as SVGAGI. In DNA form, the CDR3 reads TGTGCCAGCAGTTACCCGGGCCGGCACACCAAAAACATTCAGTACTTC. Its translation: CASSYPGRHTKNIQYF.